The 28 T cell receptor beta chains below were found in one sample sequenced in a study of T cell responses to AZD1222 COVID-19 vaccine. TCRdb's table, derived via immunoSEQ multiplex PCR, lists solely in-frame clones and lacks some. The data contain 130,000 or so clones, 70% to 90% of them singletons. Sequences were derived from peripheral blood, sampled on day 0 of AZD1222 vaccination. These receptor sequences come from an adult in good health.

In regard to this clone: Other DNA sequences in this sample translate to the same CDR3. This chain connects TRBV5-1 to TRBJ2-5; D remains ambiguous. V lost 2 bases to trimming and J lost 1 base, with 0 bases between them. The CDR3 has 11 amino acids. Germline V gene sequence: CDR1 SGHRS, CDR2 YFSETQ. Written as DNA, the CDR3 is TGCGCCAGCAGCTTCCAAGAGACCCAGTACTTC. Translation: CASSFQETQYF.

This chain connects TRBV3-1 (or the pseudogene TRBV3-2) to TRBJ2-7; 10 positions agree with TRBD2. CDR1 LGHDT and CDR2 YNNKEL come from the germline V gene (reference sequence). Trimming took 3 bases from V and 0 from J; bases not matched to a gene: 5. The CDR3 covers 16 residues. CDR3 amino acids: CASSQSSGRFSYEQYF. The DNA of the CDR3 is TGTGCCAGCAGCCAGTCTAGCGGGAGATTCTCCTACGAGCAGTACTTC.

The V call is TRBV27, the J call TRBJ1-6; 12 bases line up with TRBD1. V shed 3 bases and J 6 bases; nucleotides not matched to a gene: 6. In germline, CDR1 is MNHEY, CDR2 SMNVEV (reference sequence). The length of the CDR3 is 17 residues. As DNA, the CDR3 is TGTGCCAGCAGTTTGGGGACAGGGGGCCAATTTAATTCACCCCTCCACTTT. This codes for CASSLGTGGQFNSPLHF.

This clone has a handful of counts. The chain carries TRBV2 and TRBJ2-5; tentative D call: TRBD1 (6 bases). This CDR3 is 12 amino acids long. Germline assignment: CDR1 SNHLY and CDR2 FYNNEI. V lost 8 bases, J lost 2 bases, and 9 bases lay in between. CDR3 amino acids: CASGQFQETQYF. CDR3 in DNA: TGTGCCAGCGGACAGTTTCAAGAGACCCAGTACTTC.

V gene TRBV5-1 combines with J gene TRBJ1-1, with D hard to call. CDR1 and CDR2 from the germline V gene are SGHRS and YFSETQ. CDR3 size: 13 residues. V lost 5 bases, J lost 1 base, and 9 bases lay in between. CDR3 sequence: CASSQRWNTEAFF. The DNA for the CDR3 is TGCGCCAGCAGTCAACGATGGAACACTGAAGCTTTCTTT. Looking up the rest from reference TRBV5-1 and TRBJ1-1 gives the full variable domain: KAGVTQTPRYLIKTRGQQVTLSCSPISGHRSVSWYQQTPGQGLQFLFEYFSETQRNKGNFPGRFSGRQFSNSRSEMNVSTLELGDSALYLCASSQRWNTEAFFGQGTRLTVV.

V and J are TRBV7-8 and TRBJ1-2; a weak D match, TRBD1 (5 bases). The CDR3 sequence is 15 residues long. The germline gives CDR1 SGHVS, CDR2 FQNEAQ. Trimming shortened V by 2 bases and J by 7 bases, and 17 bases separated the two germline ends. For the CDR3, the DNA is TGTGCCAGCAGCTTATCCTTAAGGCAGGGCTCTGGCTACACCTTC. Amino acids: CASSLSLRQGSGYTF.

The genes are TRBV28 and TRBJ2-7, with D perhaps matching TRBD1 (5 bases). This CDR3 region has 13 residues. Germline CDR1 is MDHEN and CDR2 is SYDVKM. The V gene lost 6 bases and the J gene lost 6 bases, with 15 bases spanning the gap. The CDR3 DNA reads as TGTGCCAGCAGCTCCCAGGGATATGTCGAGCAGTACTTC. The encoded protein is CASSSQGYVEQYF.

The chain combines TRBV4-1 with TRBJ2-1; a possible D gene is TRBD2 (5 bases). CDR1 is MGHRA and CDR2 is YSYEKL in the germline V gene. The CDR3 has 14 amino acids. The ends were cut back, 5 bases at V and 8 bases at J, with 16 bases in the middle. The DNA for the CDR3 is TGCGCCAGCAGCAAACTCTCTTCGAGGGATGAGCAGTTCTTC. It is translated as CASSKLSSRDEQFF.

This chain links TRBV7-9 with TRBJ2-2; TRBD1 is a possible D gene (5 bases). The CDR3 covers 16 residues. The ends were cut back, 5 bases at V and 4 bases at J, with 17 bases in the middle. Germline loops: CDR1 SEHNR, CDR2 FQNEAQ (reference sequence). CDR3 amino acids: CASSPGRGAGTGELFF. Written as DNA, the CDR3 is TGTGCCAGCAGCCCTGGAAGGGGCGCCGGCACCGGGGAGCTGTTTTTT. The complete variable domain, with remaining parts taken from reference TRBV7-9 and TRBJ2-2, reads DTGVSQNPRHKITKRGQNVTFRCDPISEHNRLYWYRQTLGQGPEFLTYFQNEAQLEKSRLLSDRFSAERPKGSFSTLEIQRTEQGDSAMYLCASSPGRGAGTGELFFGEGSRLTVL.

The gene calls are TRBV5-1 and TRBJ2-1, with D perhaps TRBD1 (7 bases). There are 19 residues in the CDR3. The ends were cut back, 4 bases at V and 2 bases at J, with 25 bases in the middle. Germline CDR1 and CDR2: SGHRS and YFSETQ. The DNA for the CDR3 is TGCGCCAGCAGCCCAATGGGGGGTACTACAGGGGTTACCTACAATGAGCAGTTCTTC. Residues: CASSPMGGTTGVTYNEQFF. The full variable domain, completed using reference TRBV5-1 and TRBJ2-1, is KAGVTQTPRYLIKTRGQQVTLSCSPISGHRSVSWYQQTPGQGLQFLFEYFSETQRNKGNFPGRFSGRQFSNSRSEMNVSTLELGDSALYLCASSPMGGTTGVTYNEQFFGPGTRLTVL.

The chain combines TRBV6-5 with TRBJ2-7, with D perhaps matching TRBD1 or TRBD2 (5 bases each). CDR3 length: 14 residues. Germline-derived CDR1 and CDR2 are MNHEY and SVGAGI. V shed 6 bases and J shed 2 bases, with 14 bases lying between them. The DNA for the CDR3 is TGTGCCAGCAGCGTCCGGGACGGTACCTACGAGCAGTACTTC. Its protein product is CASSVRDGTYEQYF.

This chain connects TRBV27 to TRBJ1-1, with D possibly matching TRBD1 (5 bases). CDR1 MNHEY and CDR2 SMNVEV come from the germline V gene (reference sequence). Trimming left V 0 bases short and J 1 base short, with 9 bases between. This CDR3 contains 15 residues. The CDR3 sequence is CASSLSATANTEAFF. The CDR3 region has the DNA TGTGCCAGCAGTTTATCAGCGACAGCGAACACTGAAGCTTTCTTT.

The chain has TRBV11-2 and TRBJ2-7; D may be TRBD2 (5 bases). V was pared by 5 bases and J by 7 bases, with 21 bases between. This CDR3 region has 15 residues. Germline loops: CDR1 SGHAT, CDR2 FQNNGV. The CDR3 sequence: CASSNYPHAGGEQYF. CDR3 nucleotides: TGTGCCAGCAGCAACTATCCTCACGCGGGTGGAGAGCAGTACTTC.

J is TRBJ1-1 and V is TRBV18; D gene ambiguous. Between the trimmed V and J ends, which lost 2 bases and 0 bases, there was a span of 13 bases. Looked up from germline, CDR1 is KGHSH and CDR2 is LQKENI. The CDR3 loop spans 16 amino acids. The CDR3 loop reads CASSPSIATMNTEAFF. DNA of the CDR3: TGTGCCAGCTCACCATCAATCGCCACCATGAACACTGAAGCTTTCTTT. The whole variable domain, remainder taken from reference TRBV18 and TRBJ1-1, is NAGVMQNPRHLVRRRGQEARLRCSPMKGHSHVYWYRQLPEEGLKFMVYLQKENIIDESGMPKERFSAEFPKEGPSILRIQQVVRGDSAAYFCASSPSIATMNTEAFFGQGTRLTVV.

This clone was recorded once. The rearrangement joins TRBV7-8 to TRBJ2-7; 13 nucleotides align to TRBD2. The CDR3 runs 18 residues. Germline V gives CDR1 SGHVS, CDR2 FQNEAQ. V trimming: 5 bases; J trimming: 5 bases; junction bases outside the gene matches: 15. The CDR3 coding sequence is TGTGCCAGCAGCCCCGCCCTATGGCGGACTAGCGGGAGAAACGAGCAGTACTTC. Its protein is CASSPALWRTSGRNEQYF.

This chain joins TRBV5-1 and TRBJ1-6; TRBD1 might be the D (5 bases). Trimming removed 5 bases at V and 0 bases at J, with 18 bases between. Germline V gives CDR1 SGHRS, CDR2 YFSETQ. CDR3 length: 18 residues. Here the CDR3 reads CASRTGTAISSYNSPLHF. The CDR3 bases are TGCGCCAGCAGAACCGGGACCGCAATCAGCTCCTATAATTCACCCCTCCACTTT.

DNA for the CDR3: TGTGCCAGCAGTTACGACGAGTCACTCGGCTACGAGCAGTACTTC. It encodes CASSYDESLGYEQYF. The chain carries TRBV6-5 and TRBJ2-7, with unresolved D. V was clipped by 2 bases and J by 3 bases, with 14 bases between them. CDR1 and CDR2 (germline): MNHEY, SVGAGI. This CDR3 is built from 15 residues.

The rearrangement links TRBV7-2 to TRBJ2-3; D unresolved. V lost 2 bases to trimming and J lost 1 base, with 10 bases between them. This CDR3 is built from 15 residues. Germline V gives CDR1 SGHTA, CDR2 FQGNSA. The CDR3 reads CASSLPHWGTDTQYF. For the CDR3, the DNA is TGTGCCAGCAGCTTACCCCATTGGGGCACAGATACGCAGTATTTT.

This clone has a single count. The J gene is TRBJ1-5, the V gene TRBV11-2, with D possibly TRBD1 on 6 matching bases. The CDR3 consists of 14 residues. The V gene lost 3 bases and the J gene lost 4 bases, with 10 bases spanning the gap. CDR1 and CDR2 (germline): SGHAT, FQNNGV. This CDR3 reads CASSLGRGNQPQHF. The CDR3 coding sequence is TGTGCCAGCAGCTTGGGCAGGGGAAATCAGCCCCAGCATTTT.

The rearrangement joins TRBV28 to TRBJ2-4, with D perhaps TRBD2 (5 bases). The V gene's germline CDR1 is MDHEN and CDR2 SYDVKM. This CDR3 region has 15 residues. Trimming left V 5 bases short and J 6 bases short, with 17 bases between. The CDR3 region has the DNA TGTGCCAGCAGTCGGGTCAGCGGTCTCGGAAACATTCAGTACTTC. Translation: CASSRVSGLGNIQYF.

The CDR3 DNA reads TGTGCCAGCAGTCGGGCTACCTCCTACAATGAGCAGTTCTTC. It yields the protein CASSRATSYNEQFF. The chain couples TRBV2 to TRBJ2-1; no clear D. The CDR3 runs to 14 residues. CDR1 SNHLY and CDR2 FYNNEI come from the germline V gene. The V and J ends lost 5 bases and 0 bases respectively, with 8 bases between them.

The chain links TRBV2 to TRBJ1-4, with D possibly being TRBD1 (5 bases). Trimming removed 8 bases from V and 2 bases from J, with 18 bases in between. The CDR3 has 16 amino acids. Germline V lookup: CDR1 SNHLY, CDR2 FYNNEI. The DNA for the CDR3 is TGTGCCAGCCGGAGGGGTATCGGGCGCACTAATGAAAAACTGTTTTTT. It specifies CASRRGIGRTNEKLFF.

V and J are TRBV2 and TRBJ2-7; unclear D gene. V lost 8 bases and J 2 bases, leaving 19 bases between the germline ends. Germline V gene lookup returns CDR1 SNHLY and CDR2 FYNNEI. CDR3 size: 15 residues. In DNA, the CDR3 is TGTGCCAGCTCCTACCTGGGAACTGGAACCTACGAGCAGTACTTC. Its translation is CASSYLGTGTYEQYF.

V usage is TRBV4-1 and J usage is TRBJ1-3; no definite D call. CDR3 length: 17 amino acids. Trimming stripped 2 bases from V and 0 bases from J, with 14 bases between. Germline assignment: CDR1 MGHRA and CDR2 YSYEKL. As DNA, the CDR3 is TGCGCCAGCAGCCAATTCCCCGGGCAGCACTCTGGAAACACCATATATTTT. Its protein product is CASSQFPGQHSGNTIYF.

The chain recombines TRBV29-1 with TRBJ1-2; D is uncertain. Germline V lookup: CDR1 SQVTM, CDR2 ANQGSEA. The CDR3 contains 12 residues. With 4 bases removed from V and 8 bases from J, the gap between germline ends came to 14 bases. CDR3 DNA sequence: TGCAGCGTTGGGGCAGTCGGTGGAGGCTACACCTTC. Amino acid sequence: CSVGAVGGGYTF.

This chain's CDR3 is CASSFSTGGFDGYEQYF. The CDR3 DNA sequence: TGTGCCAGCAGTTTCTCGACAGGGGGTTTCGATGGGTACGAGCAGTACTTC. The V gene is TRBV6-2 or TRBV6-3, the J gene TRBJ2-7, with 9 bases that match TRBD1. J gave up 4 bases and V 4 bases, and 14 bases lay outside the gene matches. The germline CDR1 and CDR2 sequences are MNHEY and SVGEGT. The CDR3 has 17 residues.

The rearrangement links TRBV5-6 to TRBJ1-2; D gene uncertain. V was shortened by 0 bases and J by 9 bases, with 15 bases between the two germline ends. The germline V gene encodes CDR1 SGHDT and CDR2 YYEEEE. The CDR3 sequence is 14 residues long. CDR3 sequence: CASSLADTVTSYTF. CDR3 bases: TGTGCCAGCAGCTTGGCCGACACAGTAACTAGCTACACCTTC.

This clone appeared a few times. The rearrangement links TRBV6-2 or TRBV6-3 to TRBJ1-5; D ambiguous. V dropped 4 bases and J dropped 5 bases, with 9 bases sitting between them. This CDR3 comprises 13 residues. CDR1 is MNHEY, CDR2 SVGEGT, per germline. The CDR3, as DNA: TGTGCCAGCAGTTTGGCGGGCCATCAGCCCCAGCATTTT. Its protein product is CASSLAGHQPQHF.